This TCR beta chain was obtained from a study of molecular identifiers for immune sequencing clone quantification. Germline lookup yields CDR1 MNHNS and CDR2 SASEGT. This CDR3 is built from 14 residues. V shed 3 bases, J shed 3 bases, and the junction held 4 bases outside the gene matches. TCRdb itself ran the PCR reads through MiXCR, one entry per CDR3 protein. This sample yields 60,000 to 70,000 distinct CDR3 sequences, of which about a sixth are seen a single time; approximately 1.5% belongs to the top ten. Sequencing was carried out using naive CD8+ T cells from blood, with Jurkat cell RNA spiked in. Described subset: FACS-sorted CD8+CD4-CCR7+CD45RA+ naive T cells. This sequence originates from a human donor in good health. Some libraries in this study had Jurkat cell RNA spiked in. V is TRBV6-1 and J is TRBJ2-7; 8 nucleotides agree with TRBD2. CDR3 DNA sequence: TGTGCCAGCAGTGATCTAGCGGGTGACTACGAGCAGTACTTC. Translating it yields CASSDLAGDYEQYF.